These 15 T cell receptor beta chains came from one sample sequenced in a study of T cell responses to AZD1222 COVID-19 vaccine. Clones were sequenced by immunoSEQ multiplex PCR, and TCRdb holds only the in-frame ones, with some missing. The profile shows fewer than 70,000 clones, 75% to 90% of them singletons. Sequenced here: peripheral blood, sampled 28 days after the second AZD1222 dose. The receptors stem from an adult who received the AZD1222 COVID-19 vaccine.

This rearrangement joins TRBV11-2 to TRBJ2-3; D may be TRBD1 (6 bases). This CDR3 contains 16 residues. Per the germline V gene, CDR1 is SGHAT and CDR2 is FQNNGV. Trimming shortened V by 0 bases and J by 8 bases, and 18 bases separated the two germline ends. CDR3 sequence (DNA): TGTGCCAGCAGCTTAGAACGGACAGTAGTTTTAGGTACGCAGTATTTT. Translated, it gives CASSLERTVVLGTQYF.

DNA for the CDR3: TGTGCCAGCAACGCCAGGGGTCCCAACACCATATATTTT. Its translation is CASNARGPNTIYF. The chain employs TRBV12-3 or TRBV12-4 and TRBJ1-3, with D perhaps TRBD1 (6 bases). V shed 7 bases and J shed 7 bases, with 14 bases lying between them. The CDR3 has 13 amino acids.

The chain carries TRBV6-6 and TRBJ1-2; the D is unclear. Trimming removed 2 bases at V and 8 bases at J, with 6 bases between. Germline CDR1 reads MNHNY; CDR2 reads SVGAGI (reference sequence). The CDR3 sequence is 11 residues long. CDR3 in DNA: TGTGCCAGCAGTTACGGAGGAGGCTACACCTTC. It encodes CASSYGGGYTF.

This rearrangement joins TRBV2 to TRBJ1-1; D is unclear. Germline loops: CDR1 SNHLY, CDR2 FYNNEI. There are 14 residues in the CDR3. V was shortened by 1 base and J by 11 bases, with 17 bases between the two germline ends. CDR3 sequence: CASSEEFGAAWAFF. The CDR3 DNA is TGTGCCAGCAGTGAAGAGTTCGGCGCCGCTTGGGCTTTCTTT.

This clone is a singleton in its sample. V is TRBV6-6 and J is TRBJ1-1, with D unclear. With 10 bases removed from V and 1 base from J, the gap between germline ends came to 7 bases. Per germline, CDR1 MNHNY and CDR2 SVGAGI (reference sequence). This CDR3 spans 11 amino acids. The CDR3, as DNA: TGTGCCACCCGACCGAACACTGAAGCTTTCTTT. It encodes CATRPNTEAFF.

This clone has only one observation. The CDR3 loop is CASSRLTGRTEAFF. The CDR3 region has the DNA TGTGCCAGCAGTCGGTTGACAGGGAGGACTGAAGCTTTCTTT. The rearrangement links TRBV7-9 to TRBJ1-1, with TRBD1 matching over 7 bases. With 6 bases clipped from V and 5 bases from J, the junction kept 9 bases outside the gene matches. CDR3 size: 14 residues. Germline CDR1 SEHNR, CDR2 FQNEAQ (reference sequence). Full variable domain (remainder filled in from reference TRBV7-9 and TRBJ1-1): DTGVSQNPRHKITKRGQNVTFRCDPISEHNRLYWYRQTLGQGPEFLTYFQNEAQLEKSRLLSDRFSAERPKGSFSTLEIQRTEQGDSAMYLCASSRLTGRTEAFFGQGTRLTVV.

The J gene is TRBJ1-2, the V gene TRBV7-2, with D maybe TRBD1 (6 bases). CDR1 is SGHTA and CDR2 is FQGNSA in the germline V gene. CDR3 size: 13 residues. Trimming took 3 bases from V and 6 from J, leaving 11 bases between them. The CDR3, as DNA: TGTGCCAGCAGCTTGGGGGCGACTAATGGCTACACCTTC. This sequence encodes CASSLGATNGYTF.

The genes are TRBV5-1 and TRBJ2-3, with 10 bases aligning to TRBD2. The CDR3 has 15 amino acids. Germline assignment: CDR1 SGHRS and CDR2 YFSETQ. After removal of 3 bases from V and 0 bases from J, the junction contained 1 base not matched to a gene. DNA for the CDR3: TGCGCCAGCAGCTCTAGCGGGAGTAGCACAGATACGCAGTATTTT. Translating gives CASSSSGSSTDTQYF.

V and J are TRBV7-3 and TRBJ1-1; TRBD1 aligns across 7 bases. V shed 5 bases, J shed 1 base, and the junction held 4 bases outside the gene matches. Germline V gene lookup returns CDR1 SGHTA and CDR2 FQGTGA. The CDR3 is 14 amino acids. DNA for the CDR3: TGTGCCAGCAGCCTCCAGGGGGAGAACACTGAAGCTTTCTTT. Protein sequence: CASSLQGENTEAFF.

The chain is built from TRBV19 and TRBJ2-2; no definite D call. This CDR3 is 11 amino acids long. Germline V gives CDR1 LNHDA, CDR2 SQIVND (reference sequence). V was cut by 7 bases and J by 7 bases, with 7 bases left in between. The chain's CDR3 is CASTRSGELFF. The CDR3 nucleotides are TGTGCCAGTACCCGTAGCGGGGAGCTGTTTTTT.

The chain has TRBV30 and TRBJ1-5; maybe TRBD1 (6 bases). Germline V CDR1 and CDR2: GTSNPN, SVGIG (reference sequence). The V gene lost 2 bases and the J gene lost 1 base, with 12 bases spanning the gap. This CDR3 region has 15 residues. The CDR3, as DNA: TGTGCCTGGAGTTTTACAGGGAGAAGCAATCAGCCCCAGCATTTT. This codes for CAWSFTGRSNQPQHF.

As DNA, the CDR3 is TGCGCCAGCAGCCAAGGGGGGACAGATAATGAAAAACTGTTTTTT. Its protein product is CASSQGGTDNEKLFF. This chain links TRBV4-1 with TRBJ1-4; 7 bases map to TRBD1. Trimming took 1 base from V and 4 from J; bases not matched to a gene: 3. The V gene's germline CDR1 is MGHRA and CDR2 YSYEKL. The CDR3 contains 15 residues.

This clone was found a few times. This rearrangement joins TRBV11-2 to TRBJ2-2, with D unresolved. The CDR3 loop spans 12 amino acids. Germline CDR1 and CDR2: SGHAT and FQNNGV. The V end lost 1 base, the J end lost 4 bases, and 1 base lay between the germline ends. CDR3 protein: CASSLGTGELFF. CDR3 nucleotides: TGTGCCAGCAGCTTAGGCACCGGGGAGCTGTTTTTT. The whole variable domain, remainder taken from reference TRBV11-2 and TRBJ2-2, is EAGVAQSPRYKIIEKRQSVAFWCNPISGHATLYWYQQILGQGPKLLIQFQNNGVVDDSQLPKDRFSAERLKGVDSTLKIQPAKLEDSAVYLCASSLGTGELFFGEGSRLTVL.

The CDR3 loop reads CASSESIDTASRGPFF. CDR3 bases: TGCGCCAGCAGTGAGTCCATCGACACCGCGTCTCGGGGGCCTTTCTTT. The V call is TRBV10-1, the J call TRBJ1-1; maybe TRBD1 (6 bases). From germline, CDR1 is WNHNN and CDR2 SYGVQD (reference sequence). The CDR3 has 16 residues. Trimming shortened V by 0 bases and J by 12 bases, and 23 bases separated the two germline ends.

In DNA, the CDR3 is TGTGCCAGCAGTTTATTCCAGGGCCTAGAGGATGGCTACACCTTC. Its protein product is CASSLFQGLEDGYTF. The chain is built from TRBV28 and TRBJ1-2, with D perhaps TRBD1 (5 bases). V was shortened by 1 base and J by 6 bases, with 15 bases between the two germline ends. The CDR3 length is 15 residues. Germline CDR1 reads MDHEN; CDR2 reads SYDVKM.